This entry features one T cell receptor beta chain sequence. No antigen is known for it. Within one base of it there is no much larger clone, and no base qualities were kept. To prepare the library, the immunoSEQ multiplex PCR assay was applied. A mixture of 60 forward primers for TCR Vbeta segments and 13 reverse primers for TCR Jbeta segments was used in the multiplex PCR. The CDR3 region of rearranged TCR beta genes was amplified from genomic DNA by a multiplex PCR assay. Amplified TCR beta libraries were sequenced as 87-base-pair reads on the Illumina HiSeq System. In the source study's methods: A later analysis counted about 82 million unique TCR beta chains across the 650 to 800 repertoires, and some 11 million of these chains were shared by at least two donors. Raw reads were error-corrected and collapsed into unique sequences with a nearest-neighbor algorithm that merged closely related sequences to remove PCR and sequencing errors. Alignment of CDR3 sequences to IMGT reference sequences was used to assign V, D and J gene segments. Each retained sequence needed at least a six-nucleotide match to both a V gene segment and a J gene segment. Rearrangements were classified as productive when the CDR3 lacked stop codons and remained in frame with V and J, and all other rearrangements were classified as non-productive. Following IMGT convention, CDR3 was defined as the stretch from the second conserved V-encoded cysteine up to the conserved J-encoded phenylalanine. Sequences without an unambiguous match to a single V gene segment were excluded from the earlier analysis of approximately 560 of the donors. In an earlier analysis of 450 to 750 of the donors, a V segment was called functional when productive rearrangements were above 56.7%, and segregating when the standard deviation between donors exceeded 5%. To diagnose cytomegalovirus status from the catalog of TCR beta chain sequences, a statistical classification framework was built. A later analysis assigned V and J genes by comparing TCR nucleotide sequences with IMGT/GENE-DB human TR gene sequences. The TCRdist pipeline was used in a later analysis to assign CDR3 sequences and most-parsimonious VDJ recombination scenarios. In a later analysis, each TCR beta chain was defined by its CDR3 amino acid sequence together with its V-gene family, and reads without a unique V-gene family were excluded. To address suspected cross-contamination and a sequencing artifact, a later analysis removed several hundred highly shared, low-generation-probability nucleotide sequences. For each public chain, a later analysis derived a clonal expansion index from normalized ranks of inferred template counts within each repertoire. In a later analysis, generation probabilities were computed using a VDJ recombination model fitted to out-of-frame rearrangements, and the results were checked against IGoR. In a later analysis, TCR-TCR, TCR-HLA and TCR-CMV co-occurrence was scored with hypergeometric tests, and a repertoire-size bias correction was applied to TCR pairs. To estimate false discovery rates, a later analysis permuted the HLA or CMV assignments 20 times. In a later analysis, co-occurring TCRs were grouped with DBSCAN, and TCRdist sequence similarity was added when clustering was performed within HLA-allele-positive subsets. Repertoires with fewer than 30,000 or more than 120,000 public chains, plus five repertoires with anomalous nucleotide sharing, were excluded from co-occurrence clustering. Not all clones reach the TCRdb copy of this immuneACCESS table, which keeps in-frame sequences only. Checked studies attribute under half of the gap to unresolved V genes and leave the rest unexplained. V and J calls and clone size are given by that table; D and trimming were obtained from the DNA. Within this sample are 80,000 to 100,000 clones, with roughly 76% of them counted one time only. Of the sample, about 2.5% falls within the top ten clones.

The data belong to a study of cytomegalovirus exposure and HLA in healthy donors (dated by TCRdb to 2017 to 2019). For the wider study: According to an earlier analysis of around 600 of the donors, about 179 million T cells yielded over 90 million unique TCR beta sequences and 276 Gb of sequence data. About 280 gigabases of sequencing data and 75 million to 85 million unique TCR sequences made up an early release that covered approximately 700 HLA-typed donors. Among the approximately 400 genotyped donors, roughly 80% belonged to the genetic ancestry cluster associated with self-reported Caucasian donors. The study aimed to test whether cataloging public T cell receptors could reveal signatures of past pathogen exposure. The study profiled the T cell repertoires of hundreds of subjects by immunosequencing and related them to cytomegalovirus serostatus. Besides the first cohort of around 670 subjects, a separate validation cohort made up of 95 to 150 different subjects was used. To predict cytomegalovirus infection status, the study combined high-throughput TCR immunosequencing, statistical association of individual TCRs with disease status, and machine learning. To study patterns of TCR occurrence, a later analysis re-analyzed previously published TCR beta repertoires from 666 donors and added high-resolution HLA genotyping. The later analysis used no new phenotypic data to find candidate immune exposures, relying instead on TCR beta sequences and their occurrence across donors. An earlier analysis of approximately 640 of the donors applied high-throughput TCR beta sequencing to assess whether each TCR beta V gene segment acted as functional or pseudogenic. Donor age, sex, ethnicity and CMV serostatus were compiled alongside the repertoire data. In a later genetic analysis, genome-wide SNP genotypes for about three fifths of the roughly 670 donors were used, and that subset was treated as a discovery cohort. All discovery cohort repertoires had been generated using a single sequencing platform. Class I and class II HLA loci were covered by the typing at four-digit resolution. The number of typed donors differed by locus: about 629-640 for A, B, C, DRB1 and DQB1; approximately 530 for DQA1; approximately 600 for DPA1; and roughly 490 for DPB1. Roughly 5 DR-DQ haplotypes were treated as single units for association and clustering because of strong linkage in the cohort. Across about 370 genotyped donors of the cohort, an average of about 250,000 unique TCR beta nucleotide sequences per donor were sequenced, and around 19% of those sequences were non-productive.

Study-level results and caveats: Several of the top co-occurrence clusters appeared to be linked to parvovirus B19, influenza, CMV and Epstein-Barr virus, according to a later analysis. In the study, around 160 TCR beta chains were listed as associated with cytomegalovirus. Linkage disequilibrium might explain the correlated functional status among segregating V segments, but an unknown experimental factor could not be excluded. Most CMV-associated TCR beta chains appeared to be HLA-restricted in a later analysis, and the HLA associations seemed to be driven largely by CMV exposure. Some IMGT-functional V segments, including TRBV6-2 and TRBV6-3, could not be told apart with the 87-base-pair reads, so those segments were excluded. A further reported finding was that TCR beta sequences accurately predicted the HLA-A and HLA-B alleles for most subjects in the first cohort. In a later analysis, the rate of TCR association differed among HLA loci, with DRB1 alleles having the most associated TCRs and HLA-C alleles having the fewest. While some public TCRs were present in many individuals, most TCR sequences turned up only very rarely across donors. When HLA alleles, especially DR and DQ, strongly co-occurred, attributing TCR associations to individual alleles was difficult. Roughly 17 rarely observed V segments, including chromosome 9 orphons, were excluded from the earlier analysis of 550 to 700 of the donors because counts were too low. A few of the identified cytomegalovirus-associated TCR beta chains were confirmed in vitro to be specific for cytomegalovirus antigens. An earlier analysis of some 560 of the donors showed that most TCR beta V segments appeared in productive rearrangements either about 90% or about 30% of the time, which broadly matched IMGT annotations. At a false discovery rate of 0.05, a later analysis linked 15,000 to 20,000 TCR beta sequences to specific HLA alleles. A later analysis found that HLA-associated TCR beta chains were more clonally expanded and had lower generation probabilities than equally common non-associated chains. A group of highly shared sequence variants was considered likely to be a technical artifact of the sequencing pipeline. The cohort was sequenced for TCR beta chains only, and without alpha or paired-chain data the features that could be detected were limited. Compared with the roughly 710-donor mean, donors in an Asian-associated ancestry cluster had fewer N-insertions in productive TCRs, according to a later genetic analysis. A later genetic analysis associated a missense DCLRE1C variant with V-gene and J-gene trimming of TCR beta chains, and an independent cohort replicated the association. Sequencing depth was assumed to be roughly uniform across donors in the presence/absence analyses, though that assumption may not hold. Because some donors lacked HLA typing at each locus, the association tests relied only on the typed subset. The classifier was reported to diagnose cytomegalovirus status with high specificity and sensitivity in both the original and validation cohorts. CMV serostatus was the only immune exposure information available for the cohort. It was suggested by the authors that the approach could potentially be generalized to other disease states and immunological phenotypes.

Via the germline V gene, CDR1 is SGDLS and CDR2 YYNGEE. V and J are truncated by 3 bases and 5 bases respectively, leaving an intervening sequence of 11 bases. The CDR3 holds 14 amino acids from the cysteine to the phenylalanine. Of all the DNA, just the CDR3 is kept, 42 bases in frame from base 1. The cohort comprised hundreds of healthy bone marrow donors. At the time of sampling, every cohort member was nominally healthy, though immune exposures that went unrecorded were likely present. The donor was CMV seronegative and was included in the group of several hundred seronegative cohort members. A peripheral blood sample was collected from each donor, and TCR beta sequencing was performed on peripheral blood mononuclear cells. The Qiagen DNeasy Blood Extraction Kit was used to extract genomic DNA from the blood cell samples.

The sample comprised PBMCs. This TCR came from a man aged 45-65 years in good health and CMV-seronegative. Recombination connected TRBV9 to TRBJ1-4; the D segment could be TRBD1, given 6 matching bases. The CDR3 region reads CASSASGTNEKLFF. The DNA sequence reads TGTGCCAGCAGCGCCTCCGGGACAAATGAAAAACTGTTTTTT. With the portions outside the CDR3 filled from the reference TRBV9 and TRBJ1-4 genes, the complete variable region becomes DSGVTQTPKHLITATGQRVTLRCSPRSGDLSVYWYQQSLDQGLQFLIQYYNGEERAKGNILERFSAQQFPDLHSELNLSSLELGDSALYFCASSASGTNEKLFFGSGTQLSVL.